This TCR beta chain was captured by sequencing in a study of shared T cell receptors in the human thymus. The ends were cut back, 3 bases at V and 2 bases at J, with 5 bases in the middle. The CDR3 is 12 amino acids. The germline gives CDR1 LNHDA, CDR2 SQIVND (reference sequence). Using immunoSEQ multiplex PCR, the repertoire was profiled, and TCRdb retains in-frame clones only, with some absent. Of over 350,000 clones listed, just under 95% are singletons. The sequence was collected from a human donor. The rearrangement joins TRBV19 to TRBJ2-7; no clear D. The sample consisted of thymocytes. CDR3 sequence: CASSIGPYEQYF. CDR3 in DNA: TGTGCCAGTAGTATCGGTCCCTACGAGCAGTACTTC.